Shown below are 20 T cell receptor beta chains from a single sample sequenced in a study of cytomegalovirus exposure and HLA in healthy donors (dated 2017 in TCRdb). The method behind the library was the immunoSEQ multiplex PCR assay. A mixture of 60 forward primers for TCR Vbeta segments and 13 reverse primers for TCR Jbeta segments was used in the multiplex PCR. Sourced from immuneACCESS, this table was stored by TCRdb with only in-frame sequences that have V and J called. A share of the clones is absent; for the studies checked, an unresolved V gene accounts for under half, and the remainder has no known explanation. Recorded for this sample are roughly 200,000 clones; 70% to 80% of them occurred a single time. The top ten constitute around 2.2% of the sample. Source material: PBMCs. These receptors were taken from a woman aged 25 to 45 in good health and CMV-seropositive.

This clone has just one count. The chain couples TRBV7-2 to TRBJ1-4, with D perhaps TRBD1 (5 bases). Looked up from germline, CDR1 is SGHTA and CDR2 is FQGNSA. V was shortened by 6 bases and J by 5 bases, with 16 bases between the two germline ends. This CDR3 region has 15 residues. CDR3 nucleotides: TGTGCCAGCAGTATTAAGGGGTCGCAAAATGAAAAACTGTTTTTT. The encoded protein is CASSIKGSQNEKLFF. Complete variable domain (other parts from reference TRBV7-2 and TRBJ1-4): GAGVSQSPSNKVTEKGKDVELRCDPISGHTALYWYRQSLGQGLEFLIYFQGNSAPDKSGLPSDRFSAERTGGSVSTLTIQRTQQEDSAVYLCASSIKGSQNEKLFFGSGTQLSVL.

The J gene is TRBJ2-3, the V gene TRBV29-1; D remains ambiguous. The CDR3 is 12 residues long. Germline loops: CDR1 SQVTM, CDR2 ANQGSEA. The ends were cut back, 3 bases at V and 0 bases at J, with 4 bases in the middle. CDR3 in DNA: TGCAGCGTTGATATGAGCACAGATACGCAGTATTTT. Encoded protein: CSVDMSTDTQYF.

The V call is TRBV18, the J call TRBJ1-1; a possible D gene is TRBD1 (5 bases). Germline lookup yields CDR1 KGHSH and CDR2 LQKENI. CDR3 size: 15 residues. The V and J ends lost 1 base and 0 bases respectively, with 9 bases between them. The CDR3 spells CASSPLDSMNTEAFF. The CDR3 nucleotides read TGTGCCAGCTCACCACTTGACAGCATGAACACTGAAGCTTTCTTT.

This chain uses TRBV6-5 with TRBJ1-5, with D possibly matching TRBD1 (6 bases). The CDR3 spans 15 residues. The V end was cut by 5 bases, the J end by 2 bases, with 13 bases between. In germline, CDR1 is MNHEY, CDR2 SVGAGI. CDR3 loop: CASSRGGAGNQPQHF. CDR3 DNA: TGTGCCAGCAGTCGCGGGGGCGCGGGCAATCAGCCCCAGCATTTT.

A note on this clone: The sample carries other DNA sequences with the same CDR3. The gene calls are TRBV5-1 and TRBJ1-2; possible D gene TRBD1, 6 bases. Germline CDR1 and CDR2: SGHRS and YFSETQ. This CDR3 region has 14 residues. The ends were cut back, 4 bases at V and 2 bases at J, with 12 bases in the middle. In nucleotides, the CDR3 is TGCGCCAGCAGCCTGGACAGCCTAAACTATGGCTACACCTTC. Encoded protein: CASSLDSLNYGYTF. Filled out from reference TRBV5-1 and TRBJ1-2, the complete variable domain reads KAGVTQTPRYLIKTRGQQVTLSCSPISGHRSVSWYQQTPGQGLQFLFEYFSETQRNKGNFPGRFSGRQFSNSRSEMNVSTLELGDSALYLCASSLDSLNYGYTFGSGTRLTVV.

CDR3 nucleotide sequence: TGTGCCAGCAGCTTAGGGGACAGGGATGGCGAGACCCAGTACTTC. This translates into CASSLGDRDGETQYF. The J gene is TRBJ2-5, the V gene TRBV5-8; 9 positions match TRBD1. The V gene end was trimmed by 2 bases and the J gene end by 5 bases; junction bases not matched to a gene: 7. The V gene's germline CDR1 is SGHTS and CDR2 YDEGEE. This CDR3 has 15 residues.

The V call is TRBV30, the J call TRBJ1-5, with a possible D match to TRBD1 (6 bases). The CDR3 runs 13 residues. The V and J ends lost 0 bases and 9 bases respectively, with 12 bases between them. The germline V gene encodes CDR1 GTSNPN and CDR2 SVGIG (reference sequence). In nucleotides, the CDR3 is TGTGCCTGGAGTGTACGAGTCAGGGGGCCCCAGCATTTT. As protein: CAWSVRVRGPQHF.

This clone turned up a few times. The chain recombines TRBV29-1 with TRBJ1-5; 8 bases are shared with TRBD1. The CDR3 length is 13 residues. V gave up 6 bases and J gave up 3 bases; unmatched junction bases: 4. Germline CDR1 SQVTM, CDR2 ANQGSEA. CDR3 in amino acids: CSVLGQANQPQHF. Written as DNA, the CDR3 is TGCAGCGTCTTGGGACAGGCCAATCAGCCCCAGCATTTT.

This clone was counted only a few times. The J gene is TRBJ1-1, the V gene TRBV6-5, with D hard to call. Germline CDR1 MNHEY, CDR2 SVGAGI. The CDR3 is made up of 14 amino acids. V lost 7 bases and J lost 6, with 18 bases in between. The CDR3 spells CASTVSTPRAEAFF. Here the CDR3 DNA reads TGTGCCAGCACCGTATCAACTCCGAGGGCTGAAGCTTTCTTT.

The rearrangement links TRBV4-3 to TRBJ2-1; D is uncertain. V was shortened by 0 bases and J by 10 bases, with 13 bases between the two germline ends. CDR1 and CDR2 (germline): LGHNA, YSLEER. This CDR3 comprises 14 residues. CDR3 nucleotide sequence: TGCGCCAGCAGCCAAGATCCCGATCCCCGGGAGCAGTTCTTC. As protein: CASSQDPDPREQFF.

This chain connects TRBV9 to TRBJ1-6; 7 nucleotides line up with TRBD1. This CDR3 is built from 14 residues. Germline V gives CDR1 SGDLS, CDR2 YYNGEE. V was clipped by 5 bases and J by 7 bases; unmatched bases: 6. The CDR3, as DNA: TGTGCCAGCAGTCAGGGACAGACGAATTCACCCCTCCACTTT. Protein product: CASSQGQTNSPLHF. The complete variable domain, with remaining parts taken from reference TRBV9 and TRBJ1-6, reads DSGVTQTPKHLITATGQRVTLRCSPRSGDLSVYWYQQSLDQGLQFLIQYYNGEERAKGNILERFSAQQFPDLHSELNLSSLELGDSALYFCASSQGQTNSPLHFGNGTRLTVT.

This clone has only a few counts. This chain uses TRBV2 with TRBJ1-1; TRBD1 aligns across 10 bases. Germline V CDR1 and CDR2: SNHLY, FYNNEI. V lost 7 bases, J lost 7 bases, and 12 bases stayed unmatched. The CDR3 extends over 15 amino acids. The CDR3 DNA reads TGTGCCAGCATCACAAGACAGGGGGCGTCGGGTGAAGCTTTCTTT. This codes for CASITRQGASGEAFF. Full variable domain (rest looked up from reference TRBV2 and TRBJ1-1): EPEVTQTPSHQVTQMGQEVILRCVPISNHLYFYWYRQILGQKVEFLVSFYNNEISEKSEIFDDQFSVERPDGSNFTLKIRSTKLEDSAMYFCASITRQGASGEAFFGQGTRLTVV.

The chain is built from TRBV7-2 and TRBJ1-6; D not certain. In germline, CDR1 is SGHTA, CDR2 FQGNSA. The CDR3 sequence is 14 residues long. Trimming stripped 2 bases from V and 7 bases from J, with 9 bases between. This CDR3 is CASSLKGLNSPLHF. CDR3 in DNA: TGTGCCAGCAGCTTAAAAGGACTCAATTCACCCCTCCACTTT.

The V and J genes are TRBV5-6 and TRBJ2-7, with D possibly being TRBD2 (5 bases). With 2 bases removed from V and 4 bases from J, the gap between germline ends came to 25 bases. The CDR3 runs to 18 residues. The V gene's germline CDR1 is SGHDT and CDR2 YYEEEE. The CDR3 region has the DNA TGTGCCAGCAGCTTCAGACAAGCTGCTAGCCGAGGCCTATACGAGCAGTACTTC. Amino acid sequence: CASSFRQAASRGLYEQYF.

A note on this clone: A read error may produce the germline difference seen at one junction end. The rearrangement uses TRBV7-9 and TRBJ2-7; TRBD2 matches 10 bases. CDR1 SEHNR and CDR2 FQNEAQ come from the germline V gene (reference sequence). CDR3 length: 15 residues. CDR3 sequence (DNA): TGTTCCAGCAGCCCTCTAGCGGGGGTCTCCTACGAGCAGTACTTC. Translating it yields CSSSPLAGVSYEQYF.

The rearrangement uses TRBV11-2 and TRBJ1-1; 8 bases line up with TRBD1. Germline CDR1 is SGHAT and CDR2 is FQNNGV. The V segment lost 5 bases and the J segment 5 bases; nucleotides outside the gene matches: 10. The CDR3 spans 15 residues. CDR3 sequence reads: CASSHIRGRGTEAFF. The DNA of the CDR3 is TGTGCCAGCAGCCATATCAGGGGGCGAGGGACTGAAGCTTTCTTT. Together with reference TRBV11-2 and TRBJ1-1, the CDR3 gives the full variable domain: EAGVAQSPRYKIIEKRQSVAFWCNPISGHATLYWYQQILGQGPKLLIQFQNNGVVDDSQLPKDRFSAERLKGVDSTLKIQPAKLEDSAVYLCASSHIRGRGTEAFFGQGTRLTVV.

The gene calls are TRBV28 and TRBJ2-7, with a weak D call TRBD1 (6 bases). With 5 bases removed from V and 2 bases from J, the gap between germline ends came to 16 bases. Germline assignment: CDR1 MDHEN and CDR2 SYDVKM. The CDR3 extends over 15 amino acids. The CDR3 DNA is TGTGCCAGCAGTACAACAGGGTTGGCTCCCTACGAGCAGTACTTC. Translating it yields CASSTTGLAPYEQYF.

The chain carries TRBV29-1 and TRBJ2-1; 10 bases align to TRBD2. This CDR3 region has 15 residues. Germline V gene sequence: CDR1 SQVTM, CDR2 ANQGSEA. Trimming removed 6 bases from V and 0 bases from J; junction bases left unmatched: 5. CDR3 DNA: TGCAGCGTAGCGGGAGGGCCCCTCTCCTACAATGAGCAGTTCTTC. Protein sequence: CSVAGGPLSYNEQFF.

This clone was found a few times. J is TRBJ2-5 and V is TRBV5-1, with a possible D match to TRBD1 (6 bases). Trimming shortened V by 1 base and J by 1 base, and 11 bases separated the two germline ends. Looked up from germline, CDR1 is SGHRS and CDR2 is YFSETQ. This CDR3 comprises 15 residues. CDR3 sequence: CASSLILGGQETQYF. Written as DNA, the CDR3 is TGCGCCAGCAGCTTGATTTTAGGGGGCCAAGAGACCCAGTACTTC.

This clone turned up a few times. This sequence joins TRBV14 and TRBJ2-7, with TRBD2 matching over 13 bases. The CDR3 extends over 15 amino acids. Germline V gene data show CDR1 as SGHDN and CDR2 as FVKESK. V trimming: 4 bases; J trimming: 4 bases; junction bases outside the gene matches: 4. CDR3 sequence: CASSRGTSGVYEQYF. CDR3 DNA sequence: TGTGCCAGCAGCCGCGGGACTAGCGGGGTTTACGAGCAGTACTTC.